The next 22 T cell receptor beta chains were all read from a single sample in a study of tissue T cells after allogeneic stem cell transplantation. The table came from immunoSEQ multiplex PCR; TCRdb's copy has only in-frame clones and leaves some out. The data show 48,000 or so clones, approximately 73% seen once. The sample consisted of sorted cells pooled from one or two spleens. The receptors shown here come from a pool of C57BL/6 mice in good health.

Comments on this clone: Mouse names are used for the genes. The read terminates 1 residue before the CDR3 end, so the remaining end is supplied by the germline J gene. The chain uses TRBV26 and TRBJ1-2, with 9 nucleotides matching TRBD1. The CDR3 extends over 17 amino acids. Per the germline V gene, CDR1 is KGHPV and CDR2 is FQNQEV (reference sequence). V dropped 0 bases and J dropped 2; count of bases not matched to a gene: 7. The CDR3 DNA, read in part, is TGTGCCAGCAGTCTGTCGATGCAACAGGGGGCGAACTCCGACTACACC. Residues: CASSLSMQQGANSDYT. The whole CDR3 protein is CASSLSMQQGANSDYTF.

About this clone: Gene names and germline match the mouse. The read ends 1 residue before the CDR3 terminus; that terminus is restored from the germline J gene. The V and J genes are TRBV13-2 and TRBJ1-3, with D tentatively TRBD1 (5 bases). The germline gives CDR1 NNHNN, CDR2 SYGAGS (reference sequence). V was shortened by 0 bases and J by 0 bases, with 10 bases between the two germline ends. CDR3 size: 16 residues. This CDR3 reads CASGDAGAASGNTLYF. The covered CDR3 bases are TGTGCCAGCGGTGATGCCGGGGCGGCTTCTGGAAATACGCTCTAT.

Concerning this clone itself: Germline and genes here are mouse. The read is 1 residue too short to cover the CDR3 end, so that end is filled in from the germline J gene. The chain employs TRBV13-1 and TRBJ2-7; 9 nucleotides match TRBD2. The CDR3 spans 14 residues. Germline V gene sequence: CDR1 NSHNY, CDR2 SYGAGN. Trimming cost V 0 bases and J 9 bases; bases outside gene matches: 7. The sequenced part of the CDR3 DNA is TGTGCCAGCAGTGATGACTGGGGGGAGGGGGGACAGTAC. Its translation: CASSDDWGEGGQY. The full CDR3 is CASSDDWGEGGQYF.

A word on this clone: Gene names refer to mouse genes. The read finishes 1 residue shy of the CDR3 end, and the germline J gene is used to complete it. The chain links TRBV15 to TRBJ1-2; no definite D call. The CDR3 contains 12 residues. The V gene's germline CDR1 is SGHND and CDR2 FRSKSL. With 3 bases removed from V and 0 bases from J, the gap between germline ends came to 2 bases. CDR3 amino acids: CASSFTNSDYTF. The sequenced part of the CDR3 DNA is TGTGCCAGCAGTTTCACAAACTCCGACTACACC.

In regard to this clone: Gene names and germline match the mouse. The read finishes 1 residue shy of the CDR3 end, and the germline J gene is used to complete it. The chain links TRBV14 to TRBJ1-6; D ambiguous. TRBJ1-6 is labeled an ORF, and its function is uncertain. In germline, CDR1 is SGHDT, CDR2 FRDEAV. This CDR3 has 14 amino acids. Between the trimmed V and J ends, which lost 6 bases and 3 bases, there was a span of 10 bases. CDR3 region: CASTPKIYNSPLYF. CDR3 DNA (partial): TGTGCCAGCACCCCAAAAATCTATAATTCGCCCCTCTAC.

This clone was seen a single time. Genes and germline come from the mouse. The read comes to an end 1 residue before the CDR3 does, leaving the germline J gene to fill in the end. The V and J genes are TRBV31 and TRBJ1-4; no reliable D call. The CDR3 is 13 amino acids. CDR1 and CDR2 from the germline V gene are GKSSPN and SITVG. Trimming stripped 1 base from V and 4 bases from J, with 7 bases between. This CDR3 reads CAWSPGNNERLFF. Partial CDR3 DNA: TGTGCCTGGAGTCCGGGGAACAACGAAAGATTATTT.

Judged by abundance, this clone is medium-sized (0.01 to 0.1%). Each gene name is a mouse one. The read stops 1 residue short of the end of the CDR3; the missing end is completed from the germline J gene. The chain combines TRBV2 with TRBJ2-1, with 8 positions matching TRBD1. The J segment lost 7 bases and the V segment lost 0 bases, leaving 5 bases of the junction unmatched. CDR3 length equals 15 residues. CDR1 and CDR2 (germline): LGHNA, YSYQKL. The CDR3: CASSQDGRGRAEQFF. The DNA read from the CDR3 is TGTGCCAGCAGCCAAGATGGCAGGGGGCGAGCTGAGCAGTTC.

On this clone: Gene names denote mouse genes. The read finishes 1 residue shy of the CDR3 end, and the germline J gene is used to complete it. V gene TRBV13-2 combines with J gene TRBJ2-3; 9 nucleotides line up with TRBD2. This CDR3 contains 16 residues. With V trimmed by 0 bases and J by 0 bases, 2 bases remained unmatched. Germline assignment: CDR1 NNHNN and CDR2 SYGAGS (reference sequence). The CDR3 is CASGDATGGSAETLYF. CDR3 DNA (partial): TGTGCCAGCGGTGATGCGACTGGGGGCAGTGCAGAAACGCTGTAT.

About this clone: The genes and germline here are from mouse. The read is 1 residue too short to cover the CDR3 end, so that end is filled in from the germline J gene. This chain links TRBV24 with TRBJ2-7, with 12 positions matching TRBD2. Germline lookup yields CDR1 KGHTA and CDR2 FRNEEI. The CDR3 sequence is 15 residues long. V lost 6 bases to trimming and J lost 7 bases; unmatched junction nucleotides: 10. The covered CDR3 bases are TGTGCCAGCAGCCCTCCGGGACTGGGGGGTTGGGAACAGTAC. It translates to CASSPPGLGGWEQY. The entire CDR3 reads CASSPPGLGGWEQYF.

Turning to this clone: The gene symbols are mouse symbols. The CDR3 sequence: CASSLSQYEQYF. CDR3 DNA (partial): TGTGCCAGCAGTCTGTCCCAGTATGAACAGTAC. The rearrangement joins TRBV26 to TRBJ2-7; D is unclear. The read ends 1 residue early relative to the CDR3; the germline J gene fills the gap. Trimming shortened V by 0 bases and J by 4 bases, and 4 bases separated the two germline ends. Germline loops: CDR1 KGHPV, CDR2 FQNQEV (reference sequence). CDR3 length equals 12 residues.

Worth noting for this clone: Any gene name here is a mouse gene name. The covered CDR3 bases are TGTGCCAGCGGTGGCCGGACAGACACAGAAGTCTTC. Amino acid sequence: CASGGRTDTEVF. The full CDR3 reads CASGGRTDTEVFF. This rearrangement joins TRBV13-2 to TRBJ1-1, with D tentatively TRBD1 (6 bases). The read ends 1 residue shy of where the CDR3 ends; the end is completed using the germline J gene. The V end lost 3 bases, the J end lost 3 bases, and 9 bases lay between the germline ends. Germline lookup yields CDR1 NNHNN and CDR2 SYGAGS (reference sequence). The CDR3 loop spans 13 amino acids.

Notes on this clone: Mouse gene names apply. The read ends 1 residue before the CDR3 terminus; that terminus is restored from the germline J gene. The chain recombines TRBV5 with TRBJ2-7, with 9 bases lining up with TRBD2. The CDR3 contains 15 residues. Per the germline V gene, CDR1 is LGHNA and CDR2 is YNLKQL (reference sequence). The V segment lost 0 bases and the J segment 3 bases; nucleotides outside the gene matches: 3. CDR3 loop: CASSQDAWGGYEQYF. The sequenced CDR3 bases are TGTGCCAGCAGCCAAGACGCCTGGGGGGGCTATGAACAGTAC.

This clone occurred once. Each gene name is a mouse one. The sequenced fragment ends 1 residue before the CDR3 boundary, so the rest is inferred from the germline J gene. The chain has TRBV29 and TRBJ1-6; the match to TRBD1 covers 8 bases. TRBJ1-6 has ORF status, its function being uncertain. In germline, CDR1 is MSHET, CDR2 SYDVDS. The CDR3 runs to 13 residues. V trimming: 5 bases; J trimming: 10 bases; junction bases outside the gene matches: 4. The CDR3 DNA, read in part, is TGTGCTAGCAGTCTCAGGGGGCGGTCGCCCCTCTAC. Residues: CASSLRGRSPLY. The CDR3 in full is CASSLRGRSPLYF.

There are a few counts of this clone. Gene names are the mouse ones. The sequenced fragment ends 1 residue before the CDR3 boundary, so the rest is inferred from the germline J gene. The V call is TRBV19, the J call TRBJ2-7; TRBD2 agrees at 7 bases. The CDR3 is made up of 12 amino acids. In germline, CDR1 is FNHDT, CDR2 SITEND (reference sequence). Trimming took 6 bases from V and 1 from J; bases not matched to a gene: 1. CDR3 DNA (partial): TGTGCCAGCATTGGGGGGTCCTATGAACAGTAC. It yields the protein CASIGGSYEQY. The complete CDR3 reads CASIGGSYEQYF.

Turning to this clone: Genes and germline come from the mouse. The CDR3 end is not reached by the read, which stops 1 residue before it; the germline J gene fills it in. This sequence joins TRBV14 and TRBJ2-4; D is perhaps TRBD1 (5 bases). V dropped 4 bases and J dropped 4 bases, with 7 bases sitting between them. Germline CDR1 SGHDT, CDR2 FRDEAV. This CDR3 comprises 12 residues. The CDR3 region is CASSRTKNTLYF. The sequenced CDR3 bases are TGTGCCAGCAGTCGGACAAAAAACACCTTGTAC.

Note on this clone: Gene names and germline match the mouse. The CDR3 end is not reached by the read, which stops 1 residue before it; the germline J gene fills it in. The J gene is TRBJ1-4, the V gene TRBV15, with D uncertain. In germline, CDR1 is SGHND, CDR2 FRSKSL. V was pared by 8 bases and J by 2 bases, with 9 bases between. The CDR3 is made up of 13 amino acids. The covered CDR3 bases are TGTGCCAGCGGTTCCGGGTCCAACGAAAGATTATTT. Translating gives CASGSGSNERLF. The CDR3 in its entirety is CASGSGSNERLFF.

As regards this clone: Gene names are the mouse ones. The sequenced part of the CDR3 DNA is TGTGCCTGGAGTCTAGAGCTGGGGGGGTATGCTGAGCAGTTC. Its translation is CAWSLELGGYAEQF. The entire CDR3 protein reads CAWSLELGGYAEQFF. The chain uses TRBV31 and TRBJ2-1; TRBD2 aligns across 9 bases. The read falls 1 residue short of the CDR3 end, and the missing part is taken from the germline J gene. J lost 4 bases, V lost 0 bases, and 4 bases had no gene match. From germline, CDR1 is GKSSPN and CDR2 SITVG. CDR3 length equals 15 residues.

On this clone itself: Mouse gene names apply. The read gets to within 1 residue of the CDR3 end, and the germline J gene fills in the rest. In the same sample, other DNA sequences code for this CDR3. The chain has TRBV31 and TRBJ2-3; D is unclear. Germline CDR1 is GKSSPN and CDR2 is SITVG. The CDR3 totals 13 residues. V was pared by 0 bases and J by 0 bases, with 4 bases between. The CDR3 loop reads CAWSLGSAETLYF. CDR3 DNA (partial): TGTGCCTGGAGTCTAGGGAGTGCAGAAACGCTGTAT.

In the case of this clone: Gene names follow the mouse nomenclature. The sequenced part of the CDR3 DNA is TGTGCCAGCTCTCTCGGGACAGGGGGCGGAAACACCTTGTAC. Translating gives CASSLGTGGGNTLY. The CDR3 reads in full as CASSLGTGGGNTLYF. This chain connects TRBV12-2 to TRBJ2-4, with TRBD1 identical over 12 bases. The CDR3 end lies 1 residue beyond the end of the read and is filled in from the germline J gene. This CDR3 contains 15 residues. V was pared by 0 bases and J by 5 bases, with 2 bases of the junction left unmatched. Germline V CDR1 and CDR2: SGHLS, HYDKME. Full variable domain (missing parts from reference TRBV12-2 and TRBJ2-4): NSGVVQSPRYIIKGKGERSILKCIPISGHLSVAWYQQTQGQELKFFIQHYDKMERDKGNLPSRFSVQQFDDYHSEMNMSALELEDSAVYFCASSLGTGGGNTLYFGAGTRLSVL.

Of note for this clone: Genes and germline come from the mouse. The DNA ends 1 residue before the CDR3 does, and the rest of the CDR3 is filled in from the germline J gene. This rearrangement joins TRBV19 to TRBJ2-4; TRBD1 matches at 7 bases. Germline V lookup: CDR1 FNHDT, CDR2 SITEND (reference sequence). V shed 5 bases, J shed 4 bases, and the junction held 4 bases outside the gene matches. This CDR3 spans 13 amino acids. The CDR3 reads CASSPGTENTLYF. The part of the CDR3 DNA that was read is TGTGCCAGCAGCCCGGGGACAGAAAACACCTTGTAC. The variable domain in full, with the rest retrieved from reference TRBV19 and TRBJ2-4, is GGIITQTPKFLIGQEGQKLTLKCQQNFNHDTMYWYRQDSGKGLRLIYYSITENDLQKGDLSEGYDASREKKSSFSLTVTSAQKNEMAVFLCASSPGTENTLYFGAGTRLSVL.

As to this clone: The gene symbols are mouse symbols. The read falls 1 residue short of the CDR3 end, and the missing part is taken from the germline J gene. The rearrangement joins TRBV16 to TRBJ2-5, with D perhaps TRBD1 (6 bases). This CDR3 region has 13 residues. V was pared by 5 bases and J by 1 base, with 7 bases between. Germline loops: CDR1 SGHSA, CDR2 FRNQAP. The CDR3 DNA, read in part, is TGTGCAAGCAGCCCAGGGGACCAAGACACCCAGTAC. Amino acid sequence: CASSPGDQDTQY. The whole CDR3 is CASSPGDQDTQYF. The whole variable domain, remainder taken from reference TRBV16 and TRBJ2-5, is NAGVIQTPRHKVTGKGQEATLWCEPISGHSAVFWYRQTIVQGLEFLTYFRNQAPIDDSGMPKERFSAQMPNQSHSTLKIQSTQPQDSAVYLCASSPGDQDTQYFGPGTRLLVL.

On this clone: The gene names given are mouse names. The read falls 1 residue short of the CDR3 end, and the missing part is taken from the germline J gene. This chain joins TRBV12-1 and TRBJ2-7; D remains ambiguous. The ends were cut back, 0 bases at V and 2 bases at J, with 7 bases in the middle. Germline CDR1 and CDR2: SGHSN and HYEKVE. The CDR3 length is 13 residues. The CDR3 spells CASSLGRTYEQYF. The covered CDR3 bases are TGTGCCAGCTCTCTCGGCAGAACCTATGAACAGTAC.